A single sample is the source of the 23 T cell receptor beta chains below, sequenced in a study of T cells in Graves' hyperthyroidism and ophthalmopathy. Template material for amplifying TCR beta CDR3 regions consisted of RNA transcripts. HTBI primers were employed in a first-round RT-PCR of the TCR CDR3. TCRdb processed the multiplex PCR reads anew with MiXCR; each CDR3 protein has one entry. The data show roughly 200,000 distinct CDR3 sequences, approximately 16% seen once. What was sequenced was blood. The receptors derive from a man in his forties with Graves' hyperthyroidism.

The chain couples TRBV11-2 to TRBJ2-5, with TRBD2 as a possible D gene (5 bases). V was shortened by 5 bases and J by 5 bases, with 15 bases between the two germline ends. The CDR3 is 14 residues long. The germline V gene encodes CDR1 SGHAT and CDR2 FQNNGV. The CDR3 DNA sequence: TGTGCCAGCAGCCCCGCCGGACTCCGGGAGACCCAGTACTTC. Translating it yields CASSPAGLRETQYF. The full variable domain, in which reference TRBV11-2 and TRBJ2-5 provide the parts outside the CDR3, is EAGVAQSPRYKIIEKRQSVAFWCNPISGHATLYWYQQILGQGPKLLIQFQNNGVVDDSQLPKDRFSAERLKGVDSTLKIQPAKLEDSAVYLCASSPAGLRETQYFGPGTRLLVL.

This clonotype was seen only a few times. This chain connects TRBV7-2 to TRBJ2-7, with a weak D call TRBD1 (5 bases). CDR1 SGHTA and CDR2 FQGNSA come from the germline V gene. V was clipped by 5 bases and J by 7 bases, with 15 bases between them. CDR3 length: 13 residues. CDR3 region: CASSPLGLGEQYF. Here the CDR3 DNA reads TGTGCCAGCAGCCCGTTGGGGCTGGGGGAGCAGTACTTC. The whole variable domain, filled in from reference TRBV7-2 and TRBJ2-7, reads GAGVSQSPSNKVTEKGKDVELRCDPISGHTALYWYRQSLGQGLEFLIYFQGNSAPDKSGLPSDRFSAERTGGSVSTLTIQRTQQEDSAVYLCASSPLGLGEQYFGPGTRLTVT.

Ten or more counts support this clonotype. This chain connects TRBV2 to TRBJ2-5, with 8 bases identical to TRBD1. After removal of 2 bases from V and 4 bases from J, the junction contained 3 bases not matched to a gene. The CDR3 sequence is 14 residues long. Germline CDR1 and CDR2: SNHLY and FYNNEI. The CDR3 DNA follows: TGTGCCAGCAGTGAATATGGACAGGGAGAGACCCAGTACTTC. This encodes CASSEYGQGETQYF.

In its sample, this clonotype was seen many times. In DNA, the CDR3 is TGTGCCAGCAGCCCCTTTCTTACCACTGAAGCTTTCTTT. This sequence encodes CASSPFLTTEAFF. The gene calls are TRBV7-9 and TRBJ1-1, with D unresolved. This CDR3 is 13 amino acids long. V was pared by 5 bases and J by 4 bases, with 11 bases between. CDR1 and CDR2 (germline): SEHNR, FQNEAQ (reference sequence).

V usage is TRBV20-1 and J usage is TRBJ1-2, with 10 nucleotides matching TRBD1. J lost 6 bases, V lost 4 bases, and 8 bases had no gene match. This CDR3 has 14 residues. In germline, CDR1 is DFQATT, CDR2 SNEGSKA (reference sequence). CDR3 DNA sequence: TGCAGTGCTACAGACAGGGGGCGAGAGGATGGCTACACCTTC. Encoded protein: CSATDRGREDGYTF.

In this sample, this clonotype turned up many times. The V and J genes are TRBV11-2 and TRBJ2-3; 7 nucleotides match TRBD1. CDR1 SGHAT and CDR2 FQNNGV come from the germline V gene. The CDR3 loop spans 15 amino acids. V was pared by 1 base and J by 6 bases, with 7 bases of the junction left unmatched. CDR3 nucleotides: TGTGCCAGCAGCTTAGGGGGGACAGTTACGGATACGCAGTATTTT. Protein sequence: CASSLGGTVTDTQYF.

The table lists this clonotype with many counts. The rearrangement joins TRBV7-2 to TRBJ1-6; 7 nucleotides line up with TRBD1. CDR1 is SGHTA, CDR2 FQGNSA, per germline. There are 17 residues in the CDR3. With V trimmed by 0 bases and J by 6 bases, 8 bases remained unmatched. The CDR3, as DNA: TGTGCCAGCAGCTTAGCCGTCCACAGGGGTAGTAATTCACCCCTCCACTTT. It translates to CASSLAVHRGSNSPLHF.

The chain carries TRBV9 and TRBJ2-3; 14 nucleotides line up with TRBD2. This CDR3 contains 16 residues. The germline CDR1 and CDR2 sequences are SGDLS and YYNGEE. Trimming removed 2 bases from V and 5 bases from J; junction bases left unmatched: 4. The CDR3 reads CASSVQGLAGVDTQYF. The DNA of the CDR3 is TGTGCCAGCAGCGTCCAGGGACTAGCGGGGGTAGATACGCAGTATTTT.

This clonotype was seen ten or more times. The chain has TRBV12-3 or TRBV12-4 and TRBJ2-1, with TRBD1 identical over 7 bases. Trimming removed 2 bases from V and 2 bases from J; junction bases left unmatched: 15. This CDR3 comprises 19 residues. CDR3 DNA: TGTGCCAGCAGTTTACTGGTTGGGTTGGTAGGGACAGCCTACAATGAGCAGTTCTTC. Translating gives CASSLLVGLVGTAYNEQFF.

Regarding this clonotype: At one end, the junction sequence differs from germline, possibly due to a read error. In DNA, the CDR3 is TGTGCCAGCCCACCCGGGACAGGGGCCTACAATGAGCAGTTCTTC. It codes for CASPPGTGAYNEQFF. The V call is TRBV18, the J call TRBJ2-1; 10 positions match TRBD1. Germline V lookup: CDR1 KGHSH, CDR2 LQKENI. The CDR3 runs 15 residues.

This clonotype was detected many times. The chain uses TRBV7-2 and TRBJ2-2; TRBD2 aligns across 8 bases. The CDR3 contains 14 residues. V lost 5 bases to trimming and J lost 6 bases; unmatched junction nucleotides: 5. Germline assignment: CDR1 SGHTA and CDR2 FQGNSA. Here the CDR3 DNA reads TGTGCCAGCAGCAGGCGGGGGGCGGCCGGGGAGCTGTTTTTT. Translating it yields CASSRRGAAGELFF. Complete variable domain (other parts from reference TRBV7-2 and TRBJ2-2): GAGVSQSPSNKVTEKGKDVELRCDPISGHTALYWYRQSLGQGLEFLIYFQGNSAPDKSGLPSDRFSAERTGGSVSTLTIQRTQQEDSAVYLCASSRRGAAGELFFGEGSRLTVL.

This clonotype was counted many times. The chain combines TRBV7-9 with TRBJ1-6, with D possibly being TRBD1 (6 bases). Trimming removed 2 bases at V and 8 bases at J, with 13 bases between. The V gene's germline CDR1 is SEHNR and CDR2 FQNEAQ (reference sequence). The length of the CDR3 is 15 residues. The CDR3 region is CASSLPQGMDSPLHF. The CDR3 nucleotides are TGTGCCAGCAGCTTACCCCAGGGGATGGATTCACCCCTCCACTTT.

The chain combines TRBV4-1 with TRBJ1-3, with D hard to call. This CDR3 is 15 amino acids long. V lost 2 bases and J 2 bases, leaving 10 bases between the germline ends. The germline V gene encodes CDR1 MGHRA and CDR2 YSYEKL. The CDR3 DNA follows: TGCGCCAGCAGCCAAATAGAAGTCGCTGGAAACACCATATATTTT. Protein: CASSQIEVAGNTIYF.

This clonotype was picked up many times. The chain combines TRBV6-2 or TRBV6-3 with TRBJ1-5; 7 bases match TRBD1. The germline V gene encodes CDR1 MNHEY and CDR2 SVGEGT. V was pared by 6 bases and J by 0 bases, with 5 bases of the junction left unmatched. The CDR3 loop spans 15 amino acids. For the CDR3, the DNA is TGTGCCAGCAGAAACTGGGACAGTAGCAATCAGCCCCAGCATTTT. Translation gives CASRNWDSSNQPQHF.

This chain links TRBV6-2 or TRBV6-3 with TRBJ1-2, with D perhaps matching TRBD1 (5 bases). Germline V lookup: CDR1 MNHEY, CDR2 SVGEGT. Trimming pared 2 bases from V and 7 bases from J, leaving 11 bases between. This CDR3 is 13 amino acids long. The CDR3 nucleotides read TGTGCCAGCAGTTACATGGGGCTTGGTGGCTACACCTTC. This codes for CASSYMGLGGYTF.

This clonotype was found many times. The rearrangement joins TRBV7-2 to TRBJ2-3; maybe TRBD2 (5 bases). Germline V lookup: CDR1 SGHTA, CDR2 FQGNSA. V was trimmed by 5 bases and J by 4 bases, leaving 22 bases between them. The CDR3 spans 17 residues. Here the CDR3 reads CASSLKVPGVNADTQYF. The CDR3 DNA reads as TGTGCCAGCAGCCTCAAGGTACCCGGGGTTAACGCAGATACGCAGTATTTT.

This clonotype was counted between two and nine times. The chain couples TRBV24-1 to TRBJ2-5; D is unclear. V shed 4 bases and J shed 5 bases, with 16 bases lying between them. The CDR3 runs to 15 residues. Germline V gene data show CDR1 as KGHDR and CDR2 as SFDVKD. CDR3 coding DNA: TGTGCCACCAGTGACCCCCGGACGGGCGGCGAGACCCAGTACTTC. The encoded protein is CATSDPRTGGETQYF.

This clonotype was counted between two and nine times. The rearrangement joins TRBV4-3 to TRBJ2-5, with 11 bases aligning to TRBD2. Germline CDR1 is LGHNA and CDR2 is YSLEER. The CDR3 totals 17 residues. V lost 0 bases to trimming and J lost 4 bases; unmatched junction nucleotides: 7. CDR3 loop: CASSQDFTSGGPETQYF. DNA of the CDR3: TGCGCCAGCAGCCAAGATTTCACTAGCGGGGGACCAGAGACCCAGTACTTC.

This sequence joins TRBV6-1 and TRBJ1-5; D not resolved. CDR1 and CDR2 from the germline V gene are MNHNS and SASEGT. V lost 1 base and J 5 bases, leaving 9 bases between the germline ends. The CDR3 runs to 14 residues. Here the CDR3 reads CASSEETVYQPQHF. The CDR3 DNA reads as TGTGCCAGCAGTGAAGAAACAGTCTATCAGCCCCAGCATTTT.

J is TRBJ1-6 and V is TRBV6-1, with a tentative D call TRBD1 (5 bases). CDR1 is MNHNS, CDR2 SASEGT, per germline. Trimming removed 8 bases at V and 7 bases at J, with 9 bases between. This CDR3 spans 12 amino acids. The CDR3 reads CASGQFNSPLHF. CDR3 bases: TGTGCCAGCGGACAATTCAATTCACCCCTCCACTTT.

The CDR3 is CASSQGGYFANTEAFF. CDR3 nucleotide sequence: TGTGCCAGTAGCCAAGGGGGTTACTTTGCGAACACTGAAGCTTTCTTT. The chain recombines TRBV19 with TRBJ1-1; tentatively, D is TRBD1 (6 bases). V was cut by 6 bases and J by 1 base, with 18 bases left in between. The germline gives CDR1 LNHDA, CDR2 SQIVND (reference sequence). The CDR3 length is 16 residues.

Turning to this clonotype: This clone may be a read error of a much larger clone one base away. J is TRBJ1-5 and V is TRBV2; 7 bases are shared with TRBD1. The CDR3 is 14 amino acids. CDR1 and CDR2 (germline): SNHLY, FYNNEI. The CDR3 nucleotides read TGTGCCGGCAGTGCAGGGCAGGGGGATCAGCCCCAGCATTTT. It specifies CAGSAGQGDQPQHF. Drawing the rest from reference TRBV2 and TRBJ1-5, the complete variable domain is EPEVTQTPSHQVTQMGQEVILRCVPISNHLYFYWYRQILGQKVEFLVSFYNNEISEKSEIFDDQFSVERPDGSNFTLKIRSTKLEDSAMYFCAGSAGQGDQPQHFGDGTRLSIL.

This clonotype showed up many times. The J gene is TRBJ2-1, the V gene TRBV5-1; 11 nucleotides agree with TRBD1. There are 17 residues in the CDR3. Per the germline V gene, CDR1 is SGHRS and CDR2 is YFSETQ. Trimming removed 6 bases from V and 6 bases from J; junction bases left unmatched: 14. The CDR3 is CASIRTHSGTGGNEQFF. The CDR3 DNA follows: TGCGCCAGCATCCGCACCCACTCCGGGACAGGGGGCAATGAGCAGTTCTTC.